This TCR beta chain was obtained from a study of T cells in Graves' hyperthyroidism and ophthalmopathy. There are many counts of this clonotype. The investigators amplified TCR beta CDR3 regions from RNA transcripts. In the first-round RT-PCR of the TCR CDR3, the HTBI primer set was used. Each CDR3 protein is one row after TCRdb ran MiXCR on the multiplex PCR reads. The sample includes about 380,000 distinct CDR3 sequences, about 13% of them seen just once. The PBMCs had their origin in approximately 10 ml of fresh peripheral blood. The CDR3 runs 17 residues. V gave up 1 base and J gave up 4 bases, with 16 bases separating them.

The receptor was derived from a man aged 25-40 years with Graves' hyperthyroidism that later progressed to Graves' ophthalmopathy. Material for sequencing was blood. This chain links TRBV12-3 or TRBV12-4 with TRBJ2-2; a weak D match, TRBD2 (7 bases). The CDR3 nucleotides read TGTGCCAGCAGTTTAGGGGGGGGCAGGGGACGCACCGGGGAGCTGTTTTTT. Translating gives CASSLGGGRGRTGELFF.